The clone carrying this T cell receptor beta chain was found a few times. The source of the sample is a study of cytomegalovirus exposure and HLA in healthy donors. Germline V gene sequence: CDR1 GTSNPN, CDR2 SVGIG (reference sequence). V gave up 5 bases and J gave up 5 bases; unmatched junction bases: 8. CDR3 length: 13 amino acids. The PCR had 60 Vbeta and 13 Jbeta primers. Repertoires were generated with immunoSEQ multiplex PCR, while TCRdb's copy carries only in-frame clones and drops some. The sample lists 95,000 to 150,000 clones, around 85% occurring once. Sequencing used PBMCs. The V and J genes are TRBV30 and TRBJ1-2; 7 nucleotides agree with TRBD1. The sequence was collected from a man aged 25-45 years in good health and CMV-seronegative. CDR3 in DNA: TGTGCCTGGCACCGGGACAGACCTTATGGCTACACCTTC. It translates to CAWHRDRPYGYTF.